This T cell receptor beta chain was observed in a study of tumor-infiltrating lymphocytes in localized non-small cell lung cancer. The wider study: Patients included smokers and never-smokers with various histologies, some sampled after neoadjuvant chemotherapy. Study results and caveats: Recurrence-free survival showed no association with tumor T-cell fraction. Higher tumor T cell infiltration than in uninvolved lung was supported by TCRbeta sequencing. IM1 and IM2 tumors showed no difference in T-cell fraction.

Of note for this clone: Its specificity is not known.

The assay was immunoSEQ multiplex PCR, and TCRdb's table has in-frame clones only and misses some. This sample has about 15,000 clones, with roughly 69% found just once. The germline V gene encodes CDR1 SGHRS and CDR2 YFSETQ. The CDR3 totals 16 residues. V shed 1 base and J 0 bases; nucleotides not matched to a gene: 4. This clonotype was sampled from a human donor with non-small cell lung cancer. This sequence joins TRBV5-1 and TRBJ2-1; the match to TRBD2 covers 7 bases. The sample comprised lung tumor tissue. The CDR3 DNA follows: TGCGCCAGCAGCTTGTTGGGGGGGGTCTCCTACAATGAGCAGTTCTTC. Translation: CASSLLGGVSYNEQFF.